Given below is one T cell receptor beta chain in context. Its antigen is still unknown. CDR1 and CDR2 from the germline V gene are MDHEN and SYDVKM. CDR3 length equals 15 residues. V dropped 4 bases and J dropped 3 bases, with 16 bases sitting between them. This sample is part of a study of human T cells and chemical hapten exposure. Individual cDNA molecules in this library carried unique molecular identifiers. Source study methods: Individual samples carried between about 20,000 and 700,000 TCRs, with roughly 96,000 as the median. TCRdb itself ran the RACE reads through MiXCR, one entry per CDR3 protein. The V and J calls shown here were made by TCRdb, not taken from the authors' results. The sample holds approximately 45,000 distinct CDR3 sequences, 3.5% to 4.5% seen once. Study observations and caveats: TCRs above 1 in 1000 frequency did not change with DPC sensitization.

Time point indicated: healthy volunteer bleed at 2 weeks. Sequencing started from total RNA isolated from unfractionated whole blood. The sequenced material came from whole blood. J is TRBJ2-7 and V is TRBV28; D ambiguous. The clonotype was recovered from a female donor in good health. Some clones in this sample may be carry-over from other donors' samples. Here the CDR3 reads CASSSEPGRSYEQYF. The CDR3 bases are TGTGCCAGCAGTTCCGAACCCGGACGGAGCTACGAGCAGTACTTC.